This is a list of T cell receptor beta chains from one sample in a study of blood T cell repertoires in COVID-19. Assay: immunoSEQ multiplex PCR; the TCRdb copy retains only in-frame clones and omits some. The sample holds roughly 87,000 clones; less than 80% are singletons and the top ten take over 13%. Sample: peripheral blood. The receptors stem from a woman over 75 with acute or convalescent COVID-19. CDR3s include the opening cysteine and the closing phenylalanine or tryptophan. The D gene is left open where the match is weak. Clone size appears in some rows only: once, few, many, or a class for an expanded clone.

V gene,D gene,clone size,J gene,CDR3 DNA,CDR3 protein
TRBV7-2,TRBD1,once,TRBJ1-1,TGTGCCAGCAGCTTAGCCGGACAGGGCACTGAAGCTTTCTTT,CASSLAGQGTEAFF
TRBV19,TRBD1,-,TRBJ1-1,TGTGCCAGTAGTTCACCGGGGGACAGGGCAAACACTGAAGCTTTCTTT,CASSSPGDRANTEAFF
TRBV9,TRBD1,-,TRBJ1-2,TGTGCCAGCAGCCCACGGACAGGGATAAATTTAGACTATGGCTACACCTTC,CASSPRTGINLDYGYTF
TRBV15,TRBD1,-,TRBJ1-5,TGTGCCACCAGCAGAGGGTCAGGGGGCGGCAATCAGCCCCAGCATTTT,CATSRGSGGGNQPQHF
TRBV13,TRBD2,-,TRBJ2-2,TGTGCCAGCAGACCGGGACTAGCGGGGGGCCCCCTTAGGACCGGGGAGCTGTTTTTT,CASRPGLAGGPLRTGELFF
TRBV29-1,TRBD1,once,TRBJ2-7,TGCAGCGTGGAAACAGGGGACGTATACGAGCAGTACTTC,CSVETGDVYEQYF
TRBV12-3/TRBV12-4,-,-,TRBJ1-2,TGTGCCAGCAGTTTAGTGGCAGATGGCTACACCTTC,CASSLVADGYTF
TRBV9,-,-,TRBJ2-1,TGTGCCAGCAGCGTAGGTAGCGAAATTTACAATGAGCAGTTCTTC,CASSVGSEIYNEQFF
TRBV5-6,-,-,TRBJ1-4,TGTGCCAGCAGCCAAGCCTATGAGGGCATTAATGAAAAACTGTTTTTT,CASSQAYEGINEKLFF
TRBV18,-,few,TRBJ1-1,TGTGCCAGCTCACCCACTCCTTTCAGAGGGAACACTGAAGCTTTCTTT,CASSPTPFRGNTEAFF
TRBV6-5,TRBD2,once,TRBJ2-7,TGTGCCAGCAGTACCCGAGGGAGGGGTGACGAGCAGTACTTC,CASSTRGRGDEQYF
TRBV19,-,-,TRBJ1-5,TGTGCCAGTAGTATAGCCCGGGAAAATCAGCCCCAGCATTTT,CASSIARENQPQHF
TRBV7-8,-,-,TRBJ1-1,TGTGCCAGCAGCCCCCAGGGTAGGGGTGGAACTGAAGCTTTCTTT,CASSPQGRGGTEAFF
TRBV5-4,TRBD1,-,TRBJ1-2,TGTGCCAGCAGCCCCCGGGACAGGGGTAACTATGGCTACACCTTC,CASSPRDRGNYGYTF
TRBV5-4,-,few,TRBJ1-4,TGTGCCAGCAGCCTTGGTGCAGGGGAGGAAAAACTGTTTTTT,CASSLGAGEEKLFF
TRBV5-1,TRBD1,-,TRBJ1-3,TGCGCCAGCAGCCTCAGGGGGAGCTCTGGAAACACCATATATTTT,CASSLRGSSGNTIYF
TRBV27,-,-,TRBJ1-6,TGTGCCAGCAGTTTCAGGGAAGCCTATAATTCACCCCTCCACTTT,CASSFREAYNSPLHF
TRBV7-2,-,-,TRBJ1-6,TGTGCCAGCAGCTTAGACAGACATTCACCCCTCCACTTT,CASSLDRHSPLHF
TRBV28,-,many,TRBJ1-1,TGTGCCAGCAGTGTCCGAGGGGGTGCAAACACTGAAGCTTTCTTT,CASSVRGGANTEAFF
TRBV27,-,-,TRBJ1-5,TGTGCCAGCAGTACCAACGGCGGGGAACAGCCCCAGCATTTT,CASSTNGGEQPQHF
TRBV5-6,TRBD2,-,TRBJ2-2,TGTGCCAGCAGCTTGGTCGCCGGGGGGTCGATATGGAACACCGGGGAGCTGTTTTTT,CASSLVAGGSIWNTGELFF
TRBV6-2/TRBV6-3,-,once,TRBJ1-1,TGTGCCAGCAGTTATTTGAGACCCTCGGAGAAAATGAACACTGAAGCTTTCTTT,CASSYLRPSEKMNTEAFF
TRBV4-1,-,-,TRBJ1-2,TGCGCCAGCAGCCAAGGGTTTGGTGGGGGACAAAACTATGGCTACACCTTC,CASSQGFGGGQNYGYTF
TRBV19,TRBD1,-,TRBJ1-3,TGTGCCAGTAGTATAGACGGGACAGCTGGAAACACCATATATTTT,CASSIDGTAGNTIYF
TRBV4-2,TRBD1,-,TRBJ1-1,TGTGCCAGCAGCCAGGTTATAGGACAGGGAGGTGCTGAAGCTTTCTTT,CASSQVIGQGGAEAFF
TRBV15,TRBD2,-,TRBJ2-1,TGTGCCACCAGCAGTCCCCGAACTAGCGGGGGAGATGAGCAGTTCTTC,CATSSPRTSGGDEQFF
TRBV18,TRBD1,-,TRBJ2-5,TGTGCCAGCTCACCACCTGCGACAGGGGGTTTCGGGACCCAGTACTTC,CASSPPATGGFGTQYF
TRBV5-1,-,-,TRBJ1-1,TGCGCCAGCAGCTCCGCCGGGGGCACTGAAGCTTTCTTT,CASSSAGGTEAFF
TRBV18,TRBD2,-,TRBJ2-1,TGTGCCAGCTCCCCGGGAGGGGGGAGGAATGAGCAGTTCTTC,CASSPGGGRNEQFF
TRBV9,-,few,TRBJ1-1,TGTGCCAGCAGCGTAGAGGTGGGTACGGTTACCGGGGCTGAAGCTTTCTTT,CASSVEVGTVTGAEAFF
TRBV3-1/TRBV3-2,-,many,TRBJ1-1,TGTGCCAGCAGCCGCGGGGAACTGAGGACTGAAGCTTTCTTT,CASSRGELRTEAFF
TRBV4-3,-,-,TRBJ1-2,TGCGCCAGCAGCCAAGATTATAGGGGTGGCTACACCTTC,CASSQDYRGGYTF
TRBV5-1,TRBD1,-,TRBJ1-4,TGCGCCAGCAGCCCAGGGACAGAGACTGAAAAACTGTTTTTT,CASSPGTETEKLFF
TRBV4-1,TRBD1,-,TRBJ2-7,TGCGCCAGCAGCCAAGAGAACATAGCAGGACAGGGGTCATACGAGCAGTACTTC,CASSQENIAGQGSYEQYF
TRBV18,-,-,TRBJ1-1,TGTGCCAGCTCACCCTCCGCGAGATCTGAAGCTTTCTTT,CASSPSARSEAFF
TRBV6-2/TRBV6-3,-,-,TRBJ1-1,TGTGCCAGCAGTTACTCACAGGGCACTGAAGCTTTCTTT,CASSYSQGTEAFF